The 5 T cell receptor beta chains reported below all come from one sample, sequenced in a study of shared clonotypes between healthy human individuals. CD45RO negativity and positive selection for CCR7 defined naive CD8 cells, a population that excluded terminally differentiated effector memory CD45RA+ cells. TCRdb keeps only in-frame clones here, not all; method: immunoSEQ multiplex PCR. In the table there are about 2 million clones, about 95% of which are singletons. Sample: naive CD8+ T cells sorted from blood. The receptor source for this set is a man aged 18 to 30 in good health.

This chain links TRBV6-1 with TRBJ2-2; D remains ambiguous. Per germline, CDR1 MNHNS and CDR2 SASEGT. Trimming removed 3 bases at V and 5 bases at J, with 10 bases between. This CDR3 contains 14 residues. The CDR3 sequence is CASSEPPATGELFF. The DNA for the CDR3 is TGTGCCAGCAGTGAGCCCCCAGCGACCGGGGAGCTGTTTTTT.

The genes are TRBV7-9 and TRBJ2-7; 8 nucleotides agree with TRBD2. The ends lost 2 bases at V and 1 base at J; junction bases unmatched: 13. Germline assignment: CDR1 SEHNR and CDR2 FQNEAQ (reference sequence). The CDR3 extends over 18 amino acids. The CDR3 is CASSLRRGEGRYSYEQYF. DNA of the CDR3: TGTGCCAGCAGCTTAAGGCGGGGGGAAGGGAGATATTCCTACGAGCAGTACTTC.

V is TRBV5-8 and J is TRBJ2-7, with D possibly TRBD1 on 5 matching bases. Per the germline V gene, CDR1 is SGHTS and CDR2 is YDEGEE. The CDR3 has 14 amino acids. Deletions cut 1 base from V and 4 bases from J, with 12 bases between. The CDR3 loop is CASSLIATEYEQYF. The CDR3 DNA reads as TGTGCCAGCAGCTTGATTGCGACAGAATACGAGCAGTACTTC.

This chain links TRBV30 with TRBJ2-7, with TRBD2 as a possible D gene (6 bases). The CDR3 sequence is 13 residues long. The V gene lost 5 bases and the J gene lost 8 bases, with 19 bases spanning the gap. Germline loops: CDR1 GTSNPN, CDR2 SVGIG (reference sequence). The CDR3 DNA follows: TGTGCCTGGCATGAGGGACTTACCTCGAAGCAGTACTTC. Its protein product is CAWHEGLTSKQYF.

Regarding this clone: This CDR3 is also generated by other DNA sequences in the sample. The rearrangement uses TRBV7-6 and TRBJ2-3, with 8 bases aligning to TRBD2. With V trimmed by 4 bases and J by 1 base, 1 base remained unmatched. Germline V CDR1 and CDR2: SGHVS, FNYEAQ. The CDR3 runs to 14 residues. For the CDR3, the DNA is TGTGCCAGCAGCTCCGGGGGGGGCACAGATACGCAGTATTTT. Its protein is CASSSGGGTDTQYF.